These 28 T cell receptor beta chains were all obtained from the same sample, sequenced in a study of CD8 T cells in ankylosing spondylitis. General observations from the study: One TCR beta motif, made up of about 8 highly homologous variants, appeared characteristic of ankylosing spondylitis blood.

In TCRdb, the 5' RACE reads were re-called with MiXCR into one record per CDR3 protein. The table has 300,000 to 400,000 distinct CDR3 sequences, 20% to 25% seen once. No antigens are known for them. Sequencing was done on a sample of blood, either unsorted or a sorted T cell fraction (not recorded which). Receptor source: a male donor with ankylosing spondylitis.

The rearrangement uses TRBV4-2 and TRBJ1-4; the match to TRBD1 covers 8 bases. V lost 1 base to trimming and J lost 7 bases; unmatched junction nucleotides: 8. Germline assignment: CDR1 LGHNA and CDR2 YNFKEQ. This CDR3 is 16 amino acids long. As DNA, the CDR3 is TGTGCCAGCAGCCAAGCCCATACAGGGGGAGGTGAAAAACTGTTTTTT. Protein product: CASSQAHTGGGEKLFF.

V and J are TRBV5-1 and TRBJ2-5; 16 bases fit TRBD2. CDR3 length: 17 residues. Germline lookup yields CDR1 SGHRS and CDR2 YFSETQ. Trimming took 4 bases from V and 3 from J; bases not matched to a gene: 6. The CDR3 region is CASSAGTSGRAKETQYF. The CDR3 DNA sequence: TGCGCCAGCAGCGCCGGGACTAGCGGGAGGGCCAAAGAGACCCAGTACTTC.

In its sample, this clonotype was seen many times. The chain couples TRBV6-5 to TRBJ2-7; D gene unclear. Deletions cut 4 bases from V and 0 bases from J, with 10 bases between. Per the germline V gene, CDR1 is MNHEY and CDR2 is SVGAGI. This CDR3 region has 14 residues. The CDR3 DNA reads as TGTGCCAGCAGTTCCGCCTTGATCTCCTACGAGCAGTACTTC. Protein sequence: CASSSALISYEQYF.

The chain combines TRBV4-3 with TRBJ1-1; TRBD1 matches 11 bases. Germline values: CDR1 LGHNA, CDR2 YSLEER. The CDR3 runs 14 residues. The V gene end was trimmed by 4 bases and the J gene end by 4 bases; junction bases not matched to a gene: 2. DNA for the CDR3: TGCGCCAGCAGCCGGGACAGGGGGAGCACTGAAGCTTTCTTT. It translates to CASSRDRGSTEAFF.

This clonotype was detected many times. The genes are TRBV7-2 and TRBJ2-5; D uncertain. This CDR3 has 11 residues. CDR1 is SGHTA, CDR2 FQGNSA, per germline. V was shortened by 2 bases and J by 5 bases, with 3 bases between the two germline ends. CDR3 DNA sequence: TGTGCCAGCAGCTTAATGGAGACCCAGTACTTC. It codes for CASSLMETQYF.

This clonotype was seen more than once but under ten times. The V gene is TRBV2, the J gene TRBJ2-3; 7 bases agree with TRBD2. The junction had 17 bases not matched to a gene; V was cut back by 6 bases and J by 5 bases. The CDR3 contains 17 residues. The V gene's germline CDR1 is SNHLY and CDR2 FYNNEI. CDR3 bases: TGTGCCAGCAGCCGGGCCATAGTAGCGGGTCAGGGAGATACGCAGTATTTT. Its protein is CASSRAIVAGQGDTQYF.

This rearrangement joins TRBV20-1 to TRBJ2-3; D is possibly TRBD2 (6 bases). Trimming cost V 4 bases and J 2 bases, with 16 bases left between them. CDR1 is DFQATT and CDR2 is SNEGSKA in the germline V gene (reference sequence). The CDR3 covers 15 residues. In DNA form, the CDR3 reads TGCAGTGCTATAGTGGTCAGCGGGCTCACAGATACGCAGTATTTT. As protein: CSAIVVSGLTDTQYF.

This clonotype appeared a few times. J is TRBJ1-2 and V is TRBV29-1; no clear D gene. Germline V gene lookup returns CDR1 SQVTM and CDR2 ANQGSEA. This CDR3 is 12 amino acids long. V lost 4 bases and J lost 2, with 8 bases in between. CDR3 residues: CSVGSGNYGYTF. Written as DNA, the CDR3 is TGCAGCGTTGGGTCGGGGAACTATGGCTACACCTTC.

Here the CDR3 reads CASSATGRNTEAFF. CDR3 DNA: TGTGCCAGCAGCGCGACAGGGCGGAACACTGAAGCTTTCTTT. The rearrangement joins TRBV2 to TRBJ1-1; 7 bases fit TRBD1. V lost 6 bases, J lost 1 base, and 5 bases stayed unmatched. This CDR3 has 14 amino acids. Germline CDR1 and CDR2: SNHLY and FYNNEI.

The chain uses TRBV25-1 and TRBJ2-3; 9 bases match TRBD2. V was pared by 4 bases and J by 8 bases, with 4 bases of the junction left unmatched. Germline loops: CDR1 MGHDK, CDR2 SYGVNS. This CDR3 has 13 amino acids. In nucleotides, the CDR3 is TGTGCCAGCAGTGGACTAGCGGTTGGTACGCAGTATTTT. Translating gives CASSGLAVGTQYF.

This clonotype has at least ten counts. The V and J genes are TRBV29-1 and TRBJ2-2; D remains unclear. Deletions cut 3 bases from V and 2 bases from J, with 4 bases between. From germline, CDR1 is SQVTM and CDR2 ANQGSEA. CDR3 length: 12 residues. Here the CDR3 reads CSVDSNTGELFF. CDR3 DNA: TGCAGCGTTGACAGCAACACCGGGGAGCTGTTTTTT.

This clonotype was found a few times. This sequence joins TRBV4-1 and TRBJ1-3; D ambiguous. The germline gives CDR1 MGHRA, CDR2 YSYEKL. The CDR3 is 17 residues long. V was clipped by 0 bases and J by 4 bases, with 16 bases between them. In nucleotides, the CDR3 is TGCGCCAGCAGCCAAGAAGTTCGGCCAGTAGCCGGAAACACCATATATTTT. It specifies CASSQEVRPVAGNTIYF.

This clonotype has just a few counts. This chain connects TRBV5-1 to TRBJ1-1; no clear D. V lost 5 bases to trimming and J lost 3 bases, with 20 bases between them. The CDR3 is 16 residues long. Germline loops: CDR1 SGHRS, CDR2 YFSETQ. CDR3 protein: CASSNSRLAADTEAFF. DNA for the CDR3: TGCGCCAGCAGTAATTCCAGGCTGGCCGCGGACACTGAAGCTTTCTTT. Together with reference TRBV5-1 and TRBJ1-1, the CDR3 gives the full variable domain: KAGVTQTPRYLIKTRGQQVTLSCSPISGHRSVSWYQQTPGQGLQFLFEYFSETQRNKGNFPGRFSGRQFSNSRSEMNVSTLELGDSALYLCASSNSRLAADTEAFFGQGTRLTVV.

The chain uses TRBV24-1 and TRBJ2-2; unclear D gene. The CDR3 consists of 14 residues. CDR1 is KGHDR, CDR2 SFDVKD, per germline. V lost 8 bases to trimming and J lost 1 base, with 10 bases between them. The CDR3 is CATKTAQNTGELFF. The CDR3 nucleotides are TGTGCCACCAAAACGGCCCAGAACACCGGGGAGCTGTTTTTT.

This sequence joins TRBV20-1 and TRBJ2-3; a possible D gene is TRBD1 (6 bases). V lost 0 bases, J lost 2 bases, and 12 bases lay in between. The CDR3 runs to 15 residues. The germline V gene encodes CDR1 DFQATT and CDR2 SNEGSKA (reference sequence). CDR3 sequence: CSARDWTAATDTQYF. CDR3 nucleotide sequence: TGCAGTGCTAGAGATTGGACAGCGGCCACAGATACGCAGTATTTT.

This rearrangement joins TRBV29-1 to TRBJ2-7; 9 bases are shared with TRBD1. This CDR3 region has 15 residues. Germline loops: CDR1 SQVTM, CDR2 ANQGSEA. V lost 1 base to trimming and J lost 7 bases; unmatched junction nucleotides: 11. In DNA, the CDR3 is TGCAGCGTTGAAGTTCGTGGGACAGGGTTGGGTGAGCAGTACTTC. As protein: CSVEVRGTGLGEQYF.

This clonotype was observed a few times. This chain uses TRBV29-1 with TRBJ2-3, with D perhaps being TRBD1 or TRBD2 (6 bases each). V lost 6 bases, J lost 2 bases, and 18 bases lay in between. The CDR3 loop spans 15 amino acids. Germline V lookup: CDR1 SQVTM, CDR2 ANQGSEA. CDR3 sequence: CSVPRGEAYTDTQYF. The CDR3 nucleotides read TGCAGCGTCCCAAGGGGGGAGGCCTACACAGATACGCAGTATTTT.

The V gene is TRBV4-2, the J gene TRBJ1-4, with TRBD1 identical over 10 bases. Trimming took 1 base from V and 7 from J; bases not matched to a gene: 6. The CDR3 is made up of 16 amino acids. Looked up from germline, CDR1 is LGHNA and CDR2 is YNFKEQ. CDR3 loop: CASSQAATGGGEKLFF. In DNA, the CDR3 is TGTGCCAGCAGCCAAGCAGCGACAGGGGGCGGTGAAAAACTGTTTTTT.

V usage is TRBV29-1 and J usage is TRBJ2-2, with 11 bases that match TRBD2. Germline V lookup: CDR1 SQVTM, CDR2 ANQGSEA. The ends lost 6 bases at V and 2 bases at J; junction bases unmatched: 8. This CDR3 is 16 amino acids long. Here the CDR3 DNA reads TGCAGCGTCGGGACTAGCGGAGCGGCTAACACCGGGGAGCTGTTTTTT. It yields the protein CSVGTSGAANTGELFF.

This clonotype was recorded a few times. V and J are TRBV5-1 and TRBJ2-3; tentative D call: TRBD1 (6 bases). The CDR3 loop spans 15 amino acids. Germline V CDR1 and CDR2: SGHRS, YFSETQ. V lost 0 bases and J lost 3, with 11 bases in between. CDR3 residues: CASSLVPGVTDTQYF. CDR3 nucleotides: TGCGCCAGCAGCTTGGTTCCAGGGGTAACAGATACGCAGTATTTT.

The chain employs TRBV6-4 and TRBJ2-2; D may be TRBD1 (5 bases). V lost 6 bases, J lost 1 base, and 9 bases lay in between. Germline lookup yields CDR1 MRHNA and CDR2 SNTAGT. CDR3 length: 14 residues. The CDR3, as DNA: TGTGCCAGCAGAATAGACAGGAACACCGGGGAGCTGTTTTTT. It yields the protein CASRIDRNTGELFF.

The V call is TRBV6-1, the J call TRBJ2-2, with D unclear. The CDR3 is 13 residues long. V was trimmed by 6 bases and J by 4 bases, leaving 9 bases between them. The germline V gene has CDR1 MNHNS and CDR2 SASEGT. The CDR3: CASRNGFTGELFF. For the CDR3, the DNA is TGTGCCAGCAGAAACGGGTTCACCGGGGAGCTGTTTTTT.

This chain joins TRBV20-1 and TRBJ2-7; D uncertain. Germline V gene sequence: CDR1 DFQATT, CDR2 SNEGSKA (reference sequence). The CDR3 consists of 13 residues. Trimming removed 0 bases at V and 2 bases at J, with 8 bases between. Here the CDR3 reads CSARELFAYEQYF. Written as DNA, the CDR3 is TGCAGTGCTAGAGAACTGTTCGCCTACGAGCAGTACTTC.

The chain uses TRBV4-1 and TRBJ1-2; 9 bases line up with TRBD1. Germline CDR1 MGHRA, CDR2 YSYEKL. The J segment lost 0 bases and the V segment lost 1 base, leaving 0 bases of the junction unmatched. The CDR3 contains 15 residues. The CDR3 spells CASSQGQGANYGYTF. In nucleotides, the CDR3 is TGCGCCAGCAGCCAAGGACAGGGGGCTAACTATGGCTACACCTTC.

The rearrangement joins TRBV7-6 to TRBJ1-6, with D perhaps matching TRBD1 (5 bases). V lost 2 bases to trimming and J lost 10 bases, with 15 bases between them. The CDR3 length is 15 residues. Germline-derived CDR1 and CDR2 are SGHVS and FNYEAQ. The CDR3 reads CASSLWGREGSPLHF. CDR3 nucleotides: TGTGCCAGCAGCTTATGGGGCAGGGAGGGATCACCCCTCCACTTT.

The rearrangement uses TRBV19 and TRBJ1-5, with TRBD1 matching 10 bases. The junction had 15 bases not matched to a gene; V was cut back by 5 bases and J by 2 bases. The CDR3 is 19 amino acids. In germline, CDR1 is LNHDA, CDR2 SQIVND (reference sequence). The CDR3 sequence: CASSVRTGTGDIGNQPQHF. In nucleotides, the CDR3 is TGTGCCAGTAGTGTAAGAACCGGGACAGGGGATATCGGCAATCAGCCCCAGCATTTT.

This clonotype was picked up a small number of times. The chain joins TRBV3-1 to TRBJ2-1; a weak D match, TRBD2 (5 bases). The CDR3 spans 16 residues. Trimming cost V 4 bases and J 0 bases, with 13 bases left between them. Germline V gene sequence: CDR1 LGHDT, CDR2 YNNKEL (reference sequence). CDR3 nucleotides: TGTGCCAGCAGCCCCCGTGTGGCGGGCTCCTACAATGAGCAGTTCTTC. Its protein product is CASSPRVAGSYNEQFF.

The CDR3 reads CASSLDRTNTGELFF. The DNA for the CDR3 is TGCGCCAGCAGCTTGGACCGAACGAACACCGGGGAGCTGTTTTTT. This chain uses TRBV5-1 with TRBJ2-2; D unresolved. The germline V gene has CDR1 SGHRS and CDR2 YFSETQ. Deletions cut 0 bases from V and 0 bases from J, with 6 bases between. The CDR3 covers 15 residues.